The 5 T cell receptor beta chains below come from one sample, sequenced in a study of neurological immune-mediated disorders (dated by TCRdb to between 2018 and 2021). The method was 5' RACE. Reads for this sample came from an Illumina HiSeq 2500. TCRdb took the public reads, trimmed them with fastp at Q25, ran MiXCR for clone calling and kept in-frame beta chains. Every distinct CDR3 protein forms one entry, paired with its most common genes and DNA. The sample table records some 15,000 distinct CDR3 sequences; 3.5% of these occur just once. Together, the top ten hold 20% of the sample. What was sequenced was CD8+ T cells from blood. Receptors originate from a woman aged 40 to 50 in good health.

At least ten counts were recorded for this clonotype. The rearrangement links TRBV7-8 to TRBJ2-7; D is unresolved. Per the germline V gene, CDR1 is SGHVS and CDR2 is FQNEAQ. Trimming took off 1 base at V and 4 bases at J, with 11 bases between the two ends. The CDR3 is 14 residues long. The CDR3 region has the DNA TGTGCCAGCAGCTTAGGGTTTTTATCGTACGAGCAGTACTTC. Protein sequence: CASSLGFLSYEQYF.

This clonotype has at least ten counts. V usage is TRBV20-1 and J usage is TRBJ1-5; D remains ambiguous. Germline assignment: CDR1 DFQATT and CDR2 SNEGSKA (reference sequence). This CDR3 is built from 15 residues. Trimming took off 6 bases at V and 3 bases at J, with 18 bases between the two ends. The CDR3 protein is CSALRFVDDNQPQHF. CDR3 nucleotides: TGCAGTGCCCTCCGTTTTGTGGACGACAATCAGCCCCAGCATTTT.

The genes are TRBV7-6 and TRBJ2-7, with a weak D call TRBD2 (6 bases). This CDR3 comprises 14 residues. Trimming left V 2 bases short and J 2 bases short, with 10 bases between. Germline CDR1 reads SGHVS; CDR2 reads FNYEAQ. The CDR3 loop is CASSLIAGTYEQYF. The CDR3 region has the DNA TGTGCCAGCAGCTTAATTGCGGGGACCTACGAGCAGTACTTC. The full variable domain, with the rest looked up from reference TRBV7-6 and TRBJ2-7, is GAGVSQSPRYKVTKRGQDVALRCDPISGHVSLYWYRQALGQGPEFLTYFNYEAQQDKSGLPNDRFSAERPEGSISTLTIQRTEQRDSAMYRCASSLIAGTYEQYFGPGTRLTVT.

This clonotype was counted at least ten times. The rearrangement links TRBV28 to TRBJ1-5, with no clear D. V was trimmed by 5 bases and J by 1 base, leaving 12 bases between them. Germline CDR1 reads MDHEN; CDR2 reads SYDVKM. CDR3 length: 15 residues. The CDR3 DNA reads TGTGCCAGCAGTATGTATCCTATAAGCAATCAGCCCCAGCATTTT. It encodes CASSMYPISNQPQHF.

This clonotype was detected many times. CDR3 coding DNA: TGCGCCAGCTCCTCCGGACAGGGGTCCTACGAGCAGTACTTC. This translates into CASSSGQGSYEQYF. The chain links TRBV4-1 to TRBJ2-7, with 9 bases identical to TRBD1. The CDR3 extends over 14 amino acids. Trimming took 8 bases from V and 1 from J; bases not matched to a gene: 6. Germline CDR1 and CDR2: MGHRA and YSYEKL.